The TCR beta chain described here comes from a study of T-cell memory formation after mild COVID-19. The overall study: There were largely donor-specific TCR clusters.

There are 12 residues in the CDR3. V lost 9 bases, J lost 1 base, and 9 bases lay in between. The V gene's germline CDR1 is SGHNT and CDR2 YYREEE (reference sequence). It was 5'RACE with constant-segment primers that produced the TCR alpha and TCR beta cDNA libraries, which carried sample barcodes and UMIs. TCRdb ran MiXCR on the 5' RACE reads and lists one entry per CDR3 protein. In the table there are 300,000 to 400,000 distinct CDR3 sequences, 25% to 30% of which are singletons. Study-wide points: The appearance of some responding clones in pre-infection memory suggested that cross-reactive memory joined.

In the case of this clonotype: Its antigen is still unknown.

This receptor was taken from an adult woman who had mild COVID-19 (a few samples of this study predate the infection). Cell type and time point are not known. Sequencing input: PBMCs or a T cell subset sorted from them (not recorded which). J is TRBJ2-3 and V is TRBV5-4; a weak D match, TRBD1 (6 bases). In DNA, the CDR3 is TGTGCCACCCACAGGGGCACAGATACGCAGTATTTT. Its protein is CATHRGTDTQYF.